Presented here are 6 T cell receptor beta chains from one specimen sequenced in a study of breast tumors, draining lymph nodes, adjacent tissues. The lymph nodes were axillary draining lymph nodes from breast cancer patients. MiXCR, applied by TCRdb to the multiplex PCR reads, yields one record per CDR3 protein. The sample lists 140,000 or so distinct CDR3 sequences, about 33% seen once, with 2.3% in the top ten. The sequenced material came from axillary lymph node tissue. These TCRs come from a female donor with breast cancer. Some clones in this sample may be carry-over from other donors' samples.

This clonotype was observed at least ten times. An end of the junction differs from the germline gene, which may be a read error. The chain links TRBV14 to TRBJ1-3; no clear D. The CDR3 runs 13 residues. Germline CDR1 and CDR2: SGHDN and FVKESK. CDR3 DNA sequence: TGTGCCAGCAGCCAAGTAGTGGGAAATACCATATATTTT. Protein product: CASSQVVGNTIYF.

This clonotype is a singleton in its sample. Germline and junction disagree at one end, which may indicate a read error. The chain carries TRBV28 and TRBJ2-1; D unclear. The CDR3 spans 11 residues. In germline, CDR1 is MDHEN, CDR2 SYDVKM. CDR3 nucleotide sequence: TGTACCAGCAGCCTGACGGGCCTGCAGTTCTTC. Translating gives CTSSLTGLQFF.

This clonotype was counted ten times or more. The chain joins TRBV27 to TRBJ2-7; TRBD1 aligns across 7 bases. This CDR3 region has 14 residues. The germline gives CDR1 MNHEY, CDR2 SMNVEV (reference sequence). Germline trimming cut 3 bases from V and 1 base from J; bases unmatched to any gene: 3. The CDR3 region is CASSFRGTSYEQYF. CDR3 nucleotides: TGTGCCAGCAGTTTCAGGGGGACGTCCTACGAGCAGTACTTC.

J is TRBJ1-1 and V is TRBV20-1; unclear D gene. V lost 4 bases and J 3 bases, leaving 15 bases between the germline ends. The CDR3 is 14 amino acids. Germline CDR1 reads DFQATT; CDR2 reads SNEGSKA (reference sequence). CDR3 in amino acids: CSAKRLLVDTEAFF. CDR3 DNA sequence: TGCAGTGCTAAACGACTTTTGGTGGACACTGAAGCTTTCTTT.

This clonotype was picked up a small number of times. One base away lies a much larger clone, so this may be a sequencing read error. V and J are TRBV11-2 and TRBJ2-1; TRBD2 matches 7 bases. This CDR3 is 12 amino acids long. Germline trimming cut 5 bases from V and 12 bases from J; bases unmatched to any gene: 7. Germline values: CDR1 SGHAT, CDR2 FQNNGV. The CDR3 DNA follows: TGTGCCAGCAGCCAAAGCGGGATCGCGCAGTTCTTC. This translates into CASSQSGIAQFF.

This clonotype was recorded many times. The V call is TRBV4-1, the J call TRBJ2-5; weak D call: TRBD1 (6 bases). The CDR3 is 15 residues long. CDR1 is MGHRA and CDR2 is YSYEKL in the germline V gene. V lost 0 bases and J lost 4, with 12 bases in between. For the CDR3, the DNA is TGCGCCAGCAGCCAAGATCCTACAGGGAGAGAGACCCAGTACTTC. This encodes CASSQDPTGRETQYF.